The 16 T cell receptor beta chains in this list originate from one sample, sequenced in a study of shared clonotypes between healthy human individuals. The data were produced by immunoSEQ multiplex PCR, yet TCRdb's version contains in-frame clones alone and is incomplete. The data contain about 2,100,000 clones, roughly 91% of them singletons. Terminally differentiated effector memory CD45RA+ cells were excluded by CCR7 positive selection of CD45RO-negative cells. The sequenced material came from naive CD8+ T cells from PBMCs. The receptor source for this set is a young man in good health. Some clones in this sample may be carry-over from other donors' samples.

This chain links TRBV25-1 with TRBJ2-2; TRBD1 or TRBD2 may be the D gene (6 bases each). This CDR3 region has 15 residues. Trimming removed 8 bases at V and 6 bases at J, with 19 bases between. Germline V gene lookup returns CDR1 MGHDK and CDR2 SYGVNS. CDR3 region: CASGARDMTPGELFF. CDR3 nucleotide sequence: TGTGCCAGCGGGGCGCGGGACATGACCCCCGGGGAGCTGTTTTTT.

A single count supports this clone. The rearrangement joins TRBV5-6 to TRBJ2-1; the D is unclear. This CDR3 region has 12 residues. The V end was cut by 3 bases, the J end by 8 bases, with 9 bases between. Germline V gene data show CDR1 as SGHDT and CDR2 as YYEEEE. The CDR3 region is CASSSVLHEQFF. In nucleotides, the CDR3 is TGTGCCAGCAGCTCCGTCCTGCATGAGCAGTTCTTC. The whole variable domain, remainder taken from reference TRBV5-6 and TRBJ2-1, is DAGVTQSPTHLIKTRGQQVTLRCSPKSGHDTVSWYQQALGQGPQFIFQYYEEEERQRGNFPDRFSGHQFPNYSSELNVNALLLGDSALYLCASSSVLHEQFFGPGTRLTVL.

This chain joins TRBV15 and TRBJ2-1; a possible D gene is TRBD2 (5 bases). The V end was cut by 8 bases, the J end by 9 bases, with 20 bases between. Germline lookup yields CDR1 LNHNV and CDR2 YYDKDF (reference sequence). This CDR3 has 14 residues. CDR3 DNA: TGTGCCACCTCCGAGGGCCCCCCTGCGGGTGAGCAGTTCTTC. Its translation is CATSEGPPAGEQFF. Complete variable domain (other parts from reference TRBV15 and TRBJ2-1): DAMVIQNPRYQVTQFGKPVTLSCSQTLNHNVMYWYQQKSSQAPKLLFHYYDKDFNNEADTPDNFQSRRPNTSFCFLDIRSPGLGDTAMYLCATSEGPPAGEQFFGPGTRLTVL.

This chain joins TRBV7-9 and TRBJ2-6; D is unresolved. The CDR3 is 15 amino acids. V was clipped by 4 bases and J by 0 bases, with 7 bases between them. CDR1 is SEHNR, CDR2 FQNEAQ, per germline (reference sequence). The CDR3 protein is CASSSRASGANVLTF. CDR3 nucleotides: TGTGCCAGCAGCTCTAGGGCCTCTGGGGCCAACGTCCTGACTTTC.

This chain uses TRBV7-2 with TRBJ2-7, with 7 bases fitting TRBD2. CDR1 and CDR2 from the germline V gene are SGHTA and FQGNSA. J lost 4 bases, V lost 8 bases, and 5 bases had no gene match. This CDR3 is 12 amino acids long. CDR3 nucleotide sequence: TGTGCCAGCGCCCCGGGACTATACGAGCAGTACTTC. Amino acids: CASAPGLYEQYF.

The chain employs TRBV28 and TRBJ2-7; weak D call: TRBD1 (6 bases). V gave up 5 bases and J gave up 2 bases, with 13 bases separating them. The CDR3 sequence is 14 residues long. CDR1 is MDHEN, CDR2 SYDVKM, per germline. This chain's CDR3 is CASSPRDTTYEQYF. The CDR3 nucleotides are TGTGCCAGCAGTCCTAGGGACACTACCTACGAGCAGTACTTC.

This CDR3 is CASSLEDQPQHF. CDR3 sequence (DNA): TGTGCCAGCAGTTTGGAAGATCAGCCCCAGCATTTT. The chain employs TRBV28 and TRBJ1-5; D is unresolved. Germline values: CDR1 MDHEN, CDR2 SYDVKM. The CDR3 covers 12 residues. Trimming pared 3 bases from V and 5 bases from J, leaving 5 bases between.

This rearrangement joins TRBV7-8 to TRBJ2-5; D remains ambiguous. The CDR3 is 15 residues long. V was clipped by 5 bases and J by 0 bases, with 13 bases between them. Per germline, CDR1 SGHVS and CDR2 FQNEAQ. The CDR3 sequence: CASSTRTADQETQYF. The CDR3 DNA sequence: TGTGCCAGCAGCACGCGGACGGCTGACCAAGAGACCCAGTACTTC.

The CDR3 reads CASSVGLIYEQYF. CDR3 coding DNA: TGTGCCAGCTCGGTAGGTCTAATTTACGAGCAGTACTTC. The rearrangement uses TRBV19 and TRBJ2-7, with unresolved D. This CDR3 has 13 amino acids. The V gene's germline CDR1 is LNHDA and CDR2 SQIVND (reference sequence). The germline V and J ends were trimmed by 9 bases and 4 bases, with 16 bases remaining between them.

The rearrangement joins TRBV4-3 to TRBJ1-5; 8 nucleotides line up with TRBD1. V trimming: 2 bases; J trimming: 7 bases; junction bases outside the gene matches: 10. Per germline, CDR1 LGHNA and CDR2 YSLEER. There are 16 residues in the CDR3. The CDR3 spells CASSQSPGTGAQPQHF. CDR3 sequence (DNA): TGCGCCAGCAGCCAATCGCCCGGGACAGGTGCGCAGCCCCAGCATTTT.

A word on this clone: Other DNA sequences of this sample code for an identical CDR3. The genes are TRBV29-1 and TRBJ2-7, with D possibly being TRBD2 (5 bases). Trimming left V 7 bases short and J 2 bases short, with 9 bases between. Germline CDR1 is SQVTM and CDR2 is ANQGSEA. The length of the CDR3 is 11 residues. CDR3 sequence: CSARVTYEQYF. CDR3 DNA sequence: TGCAGCGCGAGGGTGACCTACGAGCAGTACTTC.

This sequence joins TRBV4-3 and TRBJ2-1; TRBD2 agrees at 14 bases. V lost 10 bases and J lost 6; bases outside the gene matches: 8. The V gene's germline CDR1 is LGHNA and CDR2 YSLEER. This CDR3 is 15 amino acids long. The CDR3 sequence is CATQPGLAGVNEQFF. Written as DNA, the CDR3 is TGCGCCACCCAACCGGGACTAGCGGGAGTCAATGAGCAGTTCTTC.

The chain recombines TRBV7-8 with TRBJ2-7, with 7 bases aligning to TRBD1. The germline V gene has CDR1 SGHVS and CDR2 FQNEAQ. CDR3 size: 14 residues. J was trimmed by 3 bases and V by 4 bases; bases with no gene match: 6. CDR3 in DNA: TGTGCCAGCAGCTCCCGGGACAGAATCTACGAGCAGTACTTC. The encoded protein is CASSSRDRIYEQYF.

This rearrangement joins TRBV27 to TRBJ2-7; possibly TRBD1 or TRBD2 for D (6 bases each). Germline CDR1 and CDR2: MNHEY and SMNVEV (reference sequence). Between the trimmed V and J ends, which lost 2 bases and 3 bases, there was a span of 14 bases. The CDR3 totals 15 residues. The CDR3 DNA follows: TGTGCCAGCAGTTTAACGGGGGCGACCGGCTACGAGCAGTACTTC. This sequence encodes CASSLTGATGYEQYF.

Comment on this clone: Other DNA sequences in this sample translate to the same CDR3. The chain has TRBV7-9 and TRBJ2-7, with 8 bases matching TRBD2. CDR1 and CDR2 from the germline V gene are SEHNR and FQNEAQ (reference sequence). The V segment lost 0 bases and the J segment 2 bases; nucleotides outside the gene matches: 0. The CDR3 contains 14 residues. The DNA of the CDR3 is TGTGCCAGCAGCTTAGCGGGACTAGCCTACGAGCAGTACTTC. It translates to CASSLAGLAYEQYF.

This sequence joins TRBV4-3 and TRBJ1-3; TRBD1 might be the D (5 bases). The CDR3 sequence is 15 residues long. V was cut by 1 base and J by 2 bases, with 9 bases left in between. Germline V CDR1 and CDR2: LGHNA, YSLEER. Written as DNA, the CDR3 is TGCGCCAGCAGCCAAGCAGACAGACCTGGAAACACCATATATTTT. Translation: CASSQADRPGNTIYF.